These 2 T cell receptor beta chains came from one sample sequenced in a study of blood T cell repertoires in COVID-19. TCRdb's table, derived via immunoSEQ multiplex PCR, lists solely in-frame clones and lacks some. Of approximately 250,000 clones in the sample, 85% to 90% were seen once. The sample taken for sequencing was PBMCs or T cells enriched from blood (not recorded which). The receptors shown here come from a woman in her 30s with acute COVID-19.

V and J are TRBV9 and TRBJ2-3, with TRBD2 matching over 9 bases. From germline, CDR1 is SGDLS and CDR2 YYNGEE. This CDR3 contains 17 residues. V was pared by 0 bases and J by 3 bases, with 8 bases of the junction left unmatched. The CDR3: CASSVGNSGSLTDTQYF. The CDR3 bases are TGTGCCAGCAGCGTAGGGAATAGCGGGAGTTTGACAGATACGCAGTATTTT.

This sequence joins TRBV6-1 and TRBJ1-6; weak D call: TRBD1 (6 bases). This CDR3 has 17 amino acids. CDR1 MNHNS and CDR2 SASEGT come from the germline V gene. The germline V and J ends were trimmed by 2 bases and 0 bases, with 11 bases remaining between them. The CDR3 nucleotides read TGTGCCAGCAGTGAATTTAGGGGGGGCTCCTATAATTCACCCCTCCACTTT. Its translation: CASSEFRGGSYNSPLHF.